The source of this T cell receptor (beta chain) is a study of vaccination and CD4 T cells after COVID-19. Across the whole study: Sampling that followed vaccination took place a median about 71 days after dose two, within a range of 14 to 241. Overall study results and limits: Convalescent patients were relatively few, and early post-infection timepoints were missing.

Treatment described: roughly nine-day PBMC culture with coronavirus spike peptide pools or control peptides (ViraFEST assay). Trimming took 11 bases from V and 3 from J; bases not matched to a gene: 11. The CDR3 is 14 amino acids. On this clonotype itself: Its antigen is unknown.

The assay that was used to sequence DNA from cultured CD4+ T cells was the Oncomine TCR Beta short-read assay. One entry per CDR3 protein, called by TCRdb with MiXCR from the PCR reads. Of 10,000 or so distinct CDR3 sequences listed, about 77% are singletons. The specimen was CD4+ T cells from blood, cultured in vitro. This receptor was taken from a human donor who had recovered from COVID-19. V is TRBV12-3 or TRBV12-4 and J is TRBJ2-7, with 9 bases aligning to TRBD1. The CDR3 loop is CAQCRDRGSYEQYF. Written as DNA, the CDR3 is TGTGCCCAATGCCGCGACAGGGGGAGCTACGAGCAGTACTTC.